What follows is one T cell receptor (beta chain) and its context. The CDR3 has 10 residues. V lost 4 bases and J lost 4, with 5 bases in between. Germline V CDR1 and CDR2: DFQATT, SNEGSKA (reference sequence). Profiling relied on immunoSEQ multiplex PCR, and the TCRdb table lists in-frame clones only, not all of them. The table includes approximately 90,000 clones, approximately 81% detected once. This sample is part of a study of blood T cell repertoires in COVID-19. The specimen sequenced was peripheral blood. This clonotype was obtained from a man of 80 years or more with acute or convalescent COVID-19. The V gene is TRBV20-1, the J gene TRBJ2-7; D unclear. The CDR3 DNA reads as TGCAGTGCTATAGCTTACGAGCAGTACTTC. It translates to CSAIAYEQYF.